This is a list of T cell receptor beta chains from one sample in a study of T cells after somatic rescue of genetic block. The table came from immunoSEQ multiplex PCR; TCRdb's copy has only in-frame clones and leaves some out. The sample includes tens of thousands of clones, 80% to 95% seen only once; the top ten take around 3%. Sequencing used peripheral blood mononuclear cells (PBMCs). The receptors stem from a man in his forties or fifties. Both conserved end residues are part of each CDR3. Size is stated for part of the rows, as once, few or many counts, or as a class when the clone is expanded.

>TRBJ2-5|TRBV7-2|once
CASSLSGGAETQYF
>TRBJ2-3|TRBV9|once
CASSSLGGSTDTQYF
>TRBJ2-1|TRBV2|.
CASSGNRGVDEQFF
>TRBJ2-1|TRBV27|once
CASIFGGDRGASEQFF
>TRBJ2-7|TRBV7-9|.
CASSGGTPEGQGRYEQYF
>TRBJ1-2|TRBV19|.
CASNQGHYGYTF
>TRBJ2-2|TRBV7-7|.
CASSLERVGELFF
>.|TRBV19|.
CASSPSGQGTGYEQYF
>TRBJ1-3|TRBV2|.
CASSELGRDNTIYF
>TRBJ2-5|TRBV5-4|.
CASSLGGVQETQYF
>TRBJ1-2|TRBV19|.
CASTAGRYGYTF
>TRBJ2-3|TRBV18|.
CASSPRRTSTDTQYF
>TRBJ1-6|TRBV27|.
CASSGSSYNSPLHF
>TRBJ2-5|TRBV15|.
CATSRDLGAGETQYF
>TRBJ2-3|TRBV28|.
CASSFMTRLTDTQYF
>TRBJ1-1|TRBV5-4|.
CASSLVHQPEAFF
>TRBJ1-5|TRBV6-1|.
CASSEPIWGSNQPQHF
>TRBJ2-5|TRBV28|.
CASSPRQIETQYF